The 13 T cell receptor beta chains in this list originate from one sample, sequenced in a study of T cell responses to AZD1222 COVID-19 vaccine. Clones were sequenced by immunoSEQ multiplex PCR, and TCRdb holds only the in-frame ones, with some missing. Counted here are some 110,000 clones, roughly 88% occurring once; the ten biggest clones make up less than 9.5%. Specimen: peripheral blood, collected on day 0 of AZD1222 vaccination. The receptors shown here come from an adult in good health.

The V and J genes are TRBV7-9 and TRBJ2-2, with 7 bases matching TRBD2. After removal of 9 bases from V and 2 bases from J, the junction contained 9 bases not matched to a gene. In germline, CDR1 is SEHNR, CDR2 FQNEAQ (reference sequence). The CDR3 is 15 amino acids. The CDR3 sequence: CASRPAGDNTGELFF. The CDR3 nucleotides are TGTGCCAGTCGTCCGGCGGGAGATAACACCGGGGAGCTGTTTTTT.

This clone showed up just a few times. This chain uses TRBV6-6 with TRBJ1-2, with 9 bases identical to TRBD1. The CDR3 is 16 residues long. Looked up from germline, CDR1 is MNHNY and CDR2 is SVGAGI (reference sequence). The V gene end was trimmed by 0 bases and the J gene end by 7 bases; junction bases not matched to a gene: 9. CDR3 residues: CASSYSNRGLAGGYTF. The CDR3 DNA follows: TGTGCCAGCAGTTACTCTAACAGGGGGCTGGCAGGTGGCTACACCTTC.

This clone appeared once. This CDR3 reads CASSLYGYRVREETQYF. The CDR3 DNA reads TGTGCCAGCAGCTTATATGGGTACAGGGTTAGGGAAGAGACCCAGTACTTC. The genes are TRBV7-6 and TRBJ2-5; D possibly corresponds to TRBD1 (6 bases). The CDR3 has 17 residues. CDR1 and CDR2 (germline): SGHVS, FNYEAQ. V lost 2 bases and J lost 3, with 19 bases in between.

CDR3 DNA sequence: TGTGCCAGCAGCCCCCGTTCAGCGGGGGGGAGCACAGATACGCAGTATTTT. Translation: CASSPRSAGGSTDTQYF. The J gene is TRBJ2-3, the V gene TRBV7-9; 10 positions agree with TRBD2. The CDR3 extends over 17 amino acids. Germline assignment: CDR1 SEHNR and CDR2 FQNEAQ (reference sequence). With 5 bases clipped from V and 0 bases from J, the junction kept 8 bases outside the gene matches.

This sequence joins TRBV29-1 and TRBJ2-5; 8 bases line up with TRBD2. There are 13 residues in the CDR3. Germline V gives CDR1 SQVTM, CDR2 ANQGSEA. Trimming removed 7 bases from V and 2 bases from J; junction bases left unmatched: 6. For the CDR3, the DNA is TGCAGCGCGGGGGGGGGAAGTCAAGAGACCCAGTACTTC. It specifies CSAGGGSQETQYF.

V is TRBV19 and J is TRBJ1-6; 8 bases are a match to TRBD1. Trimming took 4 bases from V and 5 from J; bases not matched to a gene: 7. The germline V gene encodes CDR1 LNHDA and CDR2 SQIVND (reference sequence). CDR3 length equals 16 residues. The CDR3 sequence is CASSRQGWTDNSPLHF. In DNA form, the CDR3 reads TGTGCCAGTAGTAGACAGGGGTGGACCGATAATTCACCCCTCCACTTT. Drawing the rest from reference TRBV19 and TRBJ1-6, the complete variable domain is DGGITQSPKYLFRKEGQNVTLSCEQNLNHDAMYWYRQDPGQGLRLIYYSQIVNDFQKGDIAEGYSVSREKKESFPLTVTSAQKNPTAFYLCASSRQGWTDNSPLHFGNGTRLTVT.

This clone appeared once. V gene TRBV28 combines with J gene TRBJ1-5, with 10 bases fitting TRBD1. With 2 bases clipped from V and 7 bases from J, the junction kept 2 bases outside the gene matches. The CDR3 runs 14 residues. Germline CDR1 and CDR2: MDHEN and SYDVKM. The CDR3 here is CASSLPTGGQPQHF. The CDR3 coding sequence is TGTGCCAGCAGTTTACCGACAGGGGGCCAGCCCCAGCATTTT. Supplemented by reference TRBV28 and TRBJ1-5, the full variable domain reads DVKVTQSSRYLVKRTGEKVFLECVQDMDHENMFWYRQDPGLGLRLIYFSYDVKMKEKGDIPEGYSVSREKKERFSLILESASTNQTSMYLCASSLPTGGQPQHFGDGTRLSIL.

The rearrangement joins TRBV28 to TRBJ1-1; possible D gene TRBD1, 5 bases. V lost 2 bases and J 1 base, leaving 11 bases between the germline ends. CDR1 and CDR2 from the germline V gene are MDHEN and SYDVKM. CDR3 length equals 15 residues. The CDR3 is CASSLGGVSNTEAFF. As DNA, the CDR3 is TGTGCCAGCAGTTTAGGGGGGGTCTCGAACACTGAAGCTTTCTTT.

This clone is a singleton in its sample. The rearrangement uses TRBV30 and TRBJ2-3; D not resolved. CDR1 and CDR2 (germline): GTSNPN, SVGIG (reference sequence). This CDR3 is 10 amino acids long. The V gene lost 0 bases and the J gene lost 6 bases, with 1 base spanning the gap. The CDR3 protein is CAWSVDTQYF. The CDR3 DNA reads TGTGCCTGGAGTGTTGATACGCAGTATTTT.

This clone has just one count. The chain recombines TRBV30 with TRBJ2-7; D perhaps matches TRBD1 (6 bases). V lost 0 bases and J lost 5, with 8 bases in between. Looked up from germline, CDR1 is GTSNPN and CDR2 is SVGIG (reference sequence). The CDR3 loop spans 12 amino acids. CDR3 protein: CAWSVQGHEQYF. CDR3 sequence (DNA): TGTGCCTGGAGTGTACAGGGACACGAGCAGTACTTC.

Notes on this clone: A read error may account for a junction end that differs from germline. The gene calls are TRBV7-2 and TRBJ2-4; 8 bases map to TRBD1. Per the germline V gene, CDR1 is SGHTA and CDR2 is FQGNSA. There are 16 residues in the CDR3. This CDR3 is CASSPTGAQAKNLQYF. DNA for the CDR3: TGTGCCAGCAGCCCGACAGGGGCTCAAGCCAAAAACCTTCAGTACTTC.

The chain links TRBV24-1 to TRBJ2-7; 7 bases map to TRBD1. Losses at the gene ends were 4 bases for V and 2 bases for J; bases not matched to a gene: 4. This CDR3 has 14 amino acids. CDR1 KGHDR and CDR2 SFDVKD come from the germline V gene. This CDR3 is CATSETTGPYEQYF. As DNA, the CDR3 is TGTGCCACCAGTGAGACGACAGGGCCCTACGAGCAGTACTTC.

The genes are TRBV28 and TRBJ2-7; the D gene could be TRBD1 or TRBD2 (5 bases each). Trimming left V 6 bases short and J 2 bases short, with 11 bases between. Germline-derived CDR1 and CDR2 are MDHEN and SYDVKM. There are 13 residues in the CDR3. The CDR3 region has the DNA TGTGCCAGCAGCCTGCCGGGACCCTACGAGCAGTACTTC. Amino acid sequence: CASSLPGPYEQYF.